This T cell receptor beta chain was obtained from a study of shared clonotypes between healthy human individuals. As concerns this clone: Its target is unknown. Other DNA sequences of this sample code for an identical CDR3.

Broader study findings: A handful of donors had about 5.1% of their naive CD4 clonotypes in common.

Method: immunoSEQ multiplex PCR; TCRdb's copy keeps in-frame clones and lacks some. The sample comprises millions of clones, 90% to 95% of which are singletons, and roughly 0.13% rests with the top ten. Germline V gene data show CDR1 as GTSNPN and CDR2 as SVGIG (reference sequence). The trim removed 5 bases at V and 6 bases at J, leaving 6 bases unmatched. This CDR3 is 13 amino acids long. The source is a young man in good health. V is TRBV30 and J is TRBJ1-5; 8 nucleotides agree with TRBD1. The sequencing input was naive CD4+ T cells sorted from blood. The subset was: CD45RA+ positively selected. CDR3 residues: CAWSGQAGQPQHF. CDR3 in DNA: TGTGCCTGGTCGGGACAGGCGGGTCAGCCCCAGCATTTT.